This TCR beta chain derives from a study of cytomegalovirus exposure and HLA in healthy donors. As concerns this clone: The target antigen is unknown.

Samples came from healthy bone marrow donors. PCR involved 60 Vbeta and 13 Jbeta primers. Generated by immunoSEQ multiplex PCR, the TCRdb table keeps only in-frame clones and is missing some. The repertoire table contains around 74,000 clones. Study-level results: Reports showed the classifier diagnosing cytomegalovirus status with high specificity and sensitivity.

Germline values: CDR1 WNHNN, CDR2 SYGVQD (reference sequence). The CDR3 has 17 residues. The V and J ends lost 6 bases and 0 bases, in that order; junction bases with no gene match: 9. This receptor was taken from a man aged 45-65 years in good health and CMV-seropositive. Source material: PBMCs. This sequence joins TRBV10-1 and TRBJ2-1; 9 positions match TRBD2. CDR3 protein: CASSPGTSLSSYNEQFF. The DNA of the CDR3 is TGCGCCAGCAGCCCCGGGACTAGCCTGAGCTCCTACAATGAGCAGTTCTTC.